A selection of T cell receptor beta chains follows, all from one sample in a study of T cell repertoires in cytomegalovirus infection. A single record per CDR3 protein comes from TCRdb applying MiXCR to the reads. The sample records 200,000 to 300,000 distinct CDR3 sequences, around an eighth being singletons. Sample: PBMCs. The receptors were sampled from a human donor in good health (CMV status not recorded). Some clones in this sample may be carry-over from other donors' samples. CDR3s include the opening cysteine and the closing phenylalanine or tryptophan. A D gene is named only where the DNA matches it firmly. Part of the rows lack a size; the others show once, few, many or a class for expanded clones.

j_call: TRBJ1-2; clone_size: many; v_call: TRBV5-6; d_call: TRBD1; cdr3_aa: CASSLKTGGVYGYTF; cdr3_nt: TGTGCCAGCAGCTTGAAGACAGGGGGAGTCTATGGCTACACCTTC
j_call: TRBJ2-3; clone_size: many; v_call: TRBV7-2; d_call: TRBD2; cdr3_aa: CASSLDRTSGTSTDTQYF; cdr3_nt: TGTGCCAGCAGCTTAGATCGGACTAGCGGTACAAGCACAGATACGCAGTATTTT
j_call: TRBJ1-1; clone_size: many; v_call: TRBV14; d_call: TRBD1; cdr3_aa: CASSQDRTGDTEAFF; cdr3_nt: TGTGCCAGCAGCCAAGATCGGACAGGGGACACTGAAGCTTTCTTT
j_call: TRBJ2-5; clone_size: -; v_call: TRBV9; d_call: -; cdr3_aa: CASSVALLGETQYF; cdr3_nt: TGTGCCAGCAGCGTAGCTCTCCTGGGGGAGACCCAGTACTTC
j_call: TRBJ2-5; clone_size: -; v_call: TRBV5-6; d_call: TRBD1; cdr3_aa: CASSFGRGLETQYF; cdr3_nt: TGTGCCAGCAGCTTCGGCAGGGGGCTAGAGACCCAGTACTTC
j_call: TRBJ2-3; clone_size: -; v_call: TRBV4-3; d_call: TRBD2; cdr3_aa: CASSQAGGGNTQYF; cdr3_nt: TGCGCCAGCAGCCAAGCGGGGGGAGGGAATACGCAGTATTTT
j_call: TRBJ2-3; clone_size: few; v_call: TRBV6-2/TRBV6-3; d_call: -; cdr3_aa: CASRRDHTDTQYF; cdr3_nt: TGTGCCAGCAGACGGGACCACACAGATACGCAGTATTTT
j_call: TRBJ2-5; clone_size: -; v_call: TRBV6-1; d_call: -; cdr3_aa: CASSYRVRSGTQYF; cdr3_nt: TGTGCCAGCAGTTACCGGGTTAGGAGCGGGACCCAGTACTTC
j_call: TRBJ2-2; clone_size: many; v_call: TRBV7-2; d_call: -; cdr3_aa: CASSQMAPTGELFF; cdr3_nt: TGTGCCAGCAGCCAAATGGCGCCCACCGGGGAGCTGTTTTTT
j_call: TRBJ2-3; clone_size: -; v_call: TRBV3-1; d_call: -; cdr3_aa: CASSQAGVFTDTQYF; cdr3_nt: TGTGCCAGCAGCCAAGCGGGGGTTTTCACAGATACGCAGTATTTT
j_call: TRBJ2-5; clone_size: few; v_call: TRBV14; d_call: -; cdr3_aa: CASSQALWGTQYF; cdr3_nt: TGTGCCAGCAGCCAAGCTCTATGGGGGACCCAGTACTTC
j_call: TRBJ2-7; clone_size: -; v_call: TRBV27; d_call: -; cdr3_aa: CASSFRQGEQYF; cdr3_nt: TGTGCCAGCAGTTTCAGGCAGGGCGAGCAGTACTTC
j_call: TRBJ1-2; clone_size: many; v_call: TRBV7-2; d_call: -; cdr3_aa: CASTPSTVAGGYTF; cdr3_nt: TGTGCCAGCACCCCTTCCACGGTCGCGGGGGGCTACACCTTC
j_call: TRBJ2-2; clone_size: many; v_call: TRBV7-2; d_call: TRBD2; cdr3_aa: CASSFAMGGGATGELFF; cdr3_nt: TGTGCCAGCAGCTTCGCCATGGGCGGGGGGGCGACCGGGGAGCTGTTTTTT